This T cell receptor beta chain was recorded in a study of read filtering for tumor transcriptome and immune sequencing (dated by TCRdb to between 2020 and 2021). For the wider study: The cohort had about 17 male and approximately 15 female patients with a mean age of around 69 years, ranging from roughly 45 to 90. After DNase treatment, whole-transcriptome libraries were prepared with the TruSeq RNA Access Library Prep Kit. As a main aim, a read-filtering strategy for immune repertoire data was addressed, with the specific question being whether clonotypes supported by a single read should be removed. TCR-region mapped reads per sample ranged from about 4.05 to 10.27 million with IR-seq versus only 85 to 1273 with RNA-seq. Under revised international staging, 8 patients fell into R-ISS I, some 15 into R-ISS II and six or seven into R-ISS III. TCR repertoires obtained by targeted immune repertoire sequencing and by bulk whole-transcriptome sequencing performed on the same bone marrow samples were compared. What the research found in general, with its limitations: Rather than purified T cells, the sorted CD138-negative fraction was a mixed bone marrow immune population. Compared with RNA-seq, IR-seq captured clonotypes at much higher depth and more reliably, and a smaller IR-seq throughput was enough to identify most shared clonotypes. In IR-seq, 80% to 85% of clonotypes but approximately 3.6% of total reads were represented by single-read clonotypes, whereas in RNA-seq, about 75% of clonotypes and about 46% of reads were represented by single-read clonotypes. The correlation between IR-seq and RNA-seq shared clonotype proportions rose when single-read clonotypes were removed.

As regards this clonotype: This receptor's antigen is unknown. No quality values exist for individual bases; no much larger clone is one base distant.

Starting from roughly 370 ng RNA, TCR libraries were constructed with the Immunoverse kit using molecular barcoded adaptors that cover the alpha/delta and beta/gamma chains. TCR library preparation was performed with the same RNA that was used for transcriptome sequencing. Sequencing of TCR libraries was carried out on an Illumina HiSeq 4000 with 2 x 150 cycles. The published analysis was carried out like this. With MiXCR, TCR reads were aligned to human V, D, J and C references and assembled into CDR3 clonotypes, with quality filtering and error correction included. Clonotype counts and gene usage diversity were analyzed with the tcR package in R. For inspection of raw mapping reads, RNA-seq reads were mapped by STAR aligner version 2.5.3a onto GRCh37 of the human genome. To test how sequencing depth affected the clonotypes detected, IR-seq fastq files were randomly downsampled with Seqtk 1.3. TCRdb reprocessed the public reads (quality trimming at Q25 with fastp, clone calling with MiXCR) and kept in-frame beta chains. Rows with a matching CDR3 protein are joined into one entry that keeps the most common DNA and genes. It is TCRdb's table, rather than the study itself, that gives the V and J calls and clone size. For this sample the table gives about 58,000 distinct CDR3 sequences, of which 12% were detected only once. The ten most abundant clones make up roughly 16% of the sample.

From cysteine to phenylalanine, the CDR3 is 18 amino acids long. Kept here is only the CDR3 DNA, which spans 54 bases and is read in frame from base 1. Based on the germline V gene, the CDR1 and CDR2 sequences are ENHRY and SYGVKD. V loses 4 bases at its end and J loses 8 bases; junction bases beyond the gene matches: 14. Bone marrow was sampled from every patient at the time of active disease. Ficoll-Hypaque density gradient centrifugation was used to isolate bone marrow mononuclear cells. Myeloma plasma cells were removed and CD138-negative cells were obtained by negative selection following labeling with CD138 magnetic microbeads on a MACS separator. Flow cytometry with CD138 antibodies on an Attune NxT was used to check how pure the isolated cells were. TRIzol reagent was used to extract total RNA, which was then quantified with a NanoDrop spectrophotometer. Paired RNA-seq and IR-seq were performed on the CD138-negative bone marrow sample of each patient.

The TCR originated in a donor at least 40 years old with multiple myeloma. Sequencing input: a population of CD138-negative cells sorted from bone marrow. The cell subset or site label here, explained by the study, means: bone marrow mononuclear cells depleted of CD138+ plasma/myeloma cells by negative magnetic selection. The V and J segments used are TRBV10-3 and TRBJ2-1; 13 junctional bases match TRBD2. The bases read TGTGCCATCAGTGGTTCTTTGGGGACTAGCGGGGAGTTGGATGAGCAGTTCTTC. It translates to CAISGSLGTSGELDEQFF.